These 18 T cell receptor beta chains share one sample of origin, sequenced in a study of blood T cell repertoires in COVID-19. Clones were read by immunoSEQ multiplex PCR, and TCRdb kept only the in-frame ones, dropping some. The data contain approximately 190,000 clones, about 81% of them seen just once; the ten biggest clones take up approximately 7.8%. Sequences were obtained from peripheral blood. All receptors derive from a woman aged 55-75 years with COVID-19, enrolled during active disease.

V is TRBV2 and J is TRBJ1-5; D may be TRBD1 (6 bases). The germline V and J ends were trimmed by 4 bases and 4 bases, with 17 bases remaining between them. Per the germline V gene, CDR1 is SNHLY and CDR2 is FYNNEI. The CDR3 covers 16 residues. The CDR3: CASSAIHRAQNQPQHF. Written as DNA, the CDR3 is TGTGCCAGCAGTGCGATCCACAGGGCCCAAAATCAGCCCCAGCATTTT.

Written as DNA, the CDR3 is TGTGCCAGTAGACAGGGGGGCCAACAAGAGACCCAGTACTTC. It yields the protein CASRQGGQQETQYF. V usage is TRBV2 and J usage is TRBJ2-5; 9 nucleotides match TRBD1. V lost 9 bases to trimming and J lost 2 bases; unmatched junction nucleotides: 7. The germline gives CDR1 SNHLY, CDR2 FYNNEI. This CDR3 region has 14 residues.

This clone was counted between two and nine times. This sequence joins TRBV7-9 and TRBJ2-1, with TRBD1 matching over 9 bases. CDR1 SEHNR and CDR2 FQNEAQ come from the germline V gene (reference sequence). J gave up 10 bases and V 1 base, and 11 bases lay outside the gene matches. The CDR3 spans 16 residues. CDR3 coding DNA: TGTGCCAGCAGCTTAGGGGGGGACAGGGTGAAGGACGAGCAGTTCTTC. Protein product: CASSLGGDRVKDEQFF.

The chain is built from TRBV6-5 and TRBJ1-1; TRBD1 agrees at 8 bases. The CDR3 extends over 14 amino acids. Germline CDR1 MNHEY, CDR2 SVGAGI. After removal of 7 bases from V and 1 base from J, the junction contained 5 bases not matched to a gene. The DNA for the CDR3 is TGTGCCAGCACAGCGACAGGGGCGAACACTGAAGCTTTCTTT. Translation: CASTATGANTEAFF.

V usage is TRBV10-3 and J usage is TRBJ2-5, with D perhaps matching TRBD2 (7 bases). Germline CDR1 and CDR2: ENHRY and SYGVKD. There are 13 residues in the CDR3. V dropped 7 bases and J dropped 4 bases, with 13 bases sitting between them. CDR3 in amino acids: CAIMGGLGETQYF. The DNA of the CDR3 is TGTGCCATCATGGGGGGGCTTGGAGAGACCCAGTACTTC.

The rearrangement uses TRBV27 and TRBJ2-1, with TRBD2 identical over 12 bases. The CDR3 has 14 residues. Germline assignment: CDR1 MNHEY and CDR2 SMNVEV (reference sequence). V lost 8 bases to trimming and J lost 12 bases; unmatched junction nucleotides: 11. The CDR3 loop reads CASGASGRAGRQFF. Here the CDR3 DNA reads TGTGCCAGCGGGGCTAGCGGGAGGGCCGGCAGGCAGTTCTTC.

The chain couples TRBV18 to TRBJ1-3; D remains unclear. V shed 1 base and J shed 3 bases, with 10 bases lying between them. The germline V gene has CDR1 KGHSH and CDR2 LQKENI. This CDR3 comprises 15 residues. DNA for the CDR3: TGTGCCAGCTCACCACGGCCAGTCGATGGAAACACCATATATTTT. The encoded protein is CASSPRPVDGNTIYF. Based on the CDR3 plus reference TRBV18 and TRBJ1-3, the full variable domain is NAGVMQNPRHLVRRRGQEARLRCSPMKGHSHVYWYRQLPEEGLKFMVYLQKENIIDESGMPKERFSAEFPKEGPSILRIQQVVRGDSAAYFCASSPRPVDGNTIYFGEGSWLTVV.

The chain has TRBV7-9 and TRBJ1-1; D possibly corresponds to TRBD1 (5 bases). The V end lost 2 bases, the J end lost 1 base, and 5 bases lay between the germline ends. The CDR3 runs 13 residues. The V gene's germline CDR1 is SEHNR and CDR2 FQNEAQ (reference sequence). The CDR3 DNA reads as TGTGCCAGCAGCTTACAGGGGAACACTGAAGCTTTCTTT. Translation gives CASSLQGNTEAFF.

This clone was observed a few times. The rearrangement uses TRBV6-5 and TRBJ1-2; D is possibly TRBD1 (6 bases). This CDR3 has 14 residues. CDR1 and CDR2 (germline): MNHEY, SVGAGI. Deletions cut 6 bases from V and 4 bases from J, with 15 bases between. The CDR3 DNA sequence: TGTGCCAGCAGCAGGGTAGGGGGTTCCTATGGCTACACCTTC. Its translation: CASSRVGGSYGYTF.

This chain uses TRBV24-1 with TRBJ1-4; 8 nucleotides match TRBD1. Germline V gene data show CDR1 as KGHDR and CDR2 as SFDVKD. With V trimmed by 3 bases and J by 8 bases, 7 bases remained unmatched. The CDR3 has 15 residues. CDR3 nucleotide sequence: TGTGCCACCAGTGATGCGACAGGGGTAGGGGAAAAACTGTTTTTT. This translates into CATSDATGVGEKLFF.

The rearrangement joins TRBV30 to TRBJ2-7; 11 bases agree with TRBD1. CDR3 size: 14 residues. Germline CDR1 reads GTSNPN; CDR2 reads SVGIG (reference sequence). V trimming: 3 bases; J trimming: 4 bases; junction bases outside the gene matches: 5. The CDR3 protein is CAWSADRGPYEQYF. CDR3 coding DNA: TGTGCCTGGAGCGCGGACAGGGGGCCGTACGAGCAGTACTTC.

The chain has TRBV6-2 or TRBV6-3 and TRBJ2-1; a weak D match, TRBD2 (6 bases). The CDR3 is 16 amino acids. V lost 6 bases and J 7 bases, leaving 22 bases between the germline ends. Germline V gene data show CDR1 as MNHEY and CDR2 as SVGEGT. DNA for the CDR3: TGTGCCAGCAGCTTCCCTTTTATCGGGGAGGTGAATGAGCAGTTCTTC. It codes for CASSFPFIGEVNEQFF.

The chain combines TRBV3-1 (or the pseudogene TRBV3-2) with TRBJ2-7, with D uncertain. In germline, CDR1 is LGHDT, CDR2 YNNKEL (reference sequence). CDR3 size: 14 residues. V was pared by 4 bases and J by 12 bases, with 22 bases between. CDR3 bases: TGTGCCAGCAGCCTCAACAGCCGTTCTATAGTTCGGTACGTC. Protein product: CASSLNSRSIVRYV.

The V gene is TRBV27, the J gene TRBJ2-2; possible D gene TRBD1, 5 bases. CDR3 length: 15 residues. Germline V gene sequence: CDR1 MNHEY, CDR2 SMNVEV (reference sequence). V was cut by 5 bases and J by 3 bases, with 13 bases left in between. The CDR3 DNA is TGTGCCAGCAGTCAAATACGACAGTACACCGGGGAGCTGTTTTTT. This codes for CASSQIRQYTGELFF.

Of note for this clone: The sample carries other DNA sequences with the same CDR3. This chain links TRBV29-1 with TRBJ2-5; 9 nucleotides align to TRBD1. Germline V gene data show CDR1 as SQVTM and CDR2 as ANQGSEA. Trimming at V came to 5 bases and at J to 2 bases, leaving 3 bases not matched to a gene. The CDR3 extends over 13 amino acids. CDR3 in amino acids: CSVRDRVQETQYF. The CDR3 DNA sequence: TGCAGCGTTAGGGACAGGGTACAAGAGACCCAGTACTTC.

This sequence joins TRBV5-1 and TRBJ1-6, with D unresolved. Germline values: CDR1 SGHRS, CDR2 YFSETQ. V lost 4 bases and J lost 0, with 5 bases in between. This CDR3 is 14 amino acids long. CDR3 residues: CASSASSYNSPLHF. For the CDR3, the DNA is TGCGCCAGCAGCGCGAGCTCCTATAATTCACCCCTCCACTTT.

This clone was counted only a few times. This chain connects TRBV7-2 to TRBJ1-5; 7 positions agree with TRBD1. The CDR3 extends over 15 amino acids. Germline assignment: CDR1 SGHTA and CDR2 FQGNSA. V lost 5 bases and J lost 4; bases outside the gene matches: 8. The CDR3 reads CASSPGGQRNQPQHF. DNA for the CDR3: TGTGCCAGCAGCCCCGGGGGACAGCGGAATCAGCCCCAGCATTTT.

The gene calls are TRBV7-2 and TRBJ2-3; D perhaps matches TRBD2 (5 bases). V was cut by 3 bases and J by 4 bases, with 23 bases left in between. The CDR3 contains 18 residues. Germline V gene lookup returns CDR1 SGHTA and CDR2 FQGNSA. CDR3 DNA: TGTGCCAGCAGCTTTGGGAGTACAGCTATCATCGAGGCAGATACGCAGTATTTT. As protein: CASSFGSTAIIEADTQYF.